This T cell receptor beta chain was recovered during a study of blood T cell repertoires in COVID-19. Overall study context: The study drew acute and convalescent COVID-19 samples from the United States, Italy and Spain. From T cells, B-cell-depleted T cells, or PBMCs came the material, which was cDNA or gDNA.

Germline CDR1 SGHTA, CDR2 FQGNSA. Trimming cost V 5 bases and J 8 bases; bases outside gene matches: 6. CDR3 length: 14 amino acids. Authors' processing steps: Amplification from reference gene primers served as the basis for estimated nucleated cell counts. Measured with immunoSEQ multiplex PCR; TCRdb has only the in-frame clones, and not every one. V, J and clone size were drawn from that table, and D and trimming were deduced from the DNA. Here the sample spans over 200,000 clones, about 86% being singletons. The chain is built from TRBV7-2 and TRBJ2-1; the match to TRBD2 covers 10 bases. The sequence came from a man of 80 years or more with acute or convalescent COVID-19. The sequenced sample consisted of peripheral blood. In DNA, the CDR3 is TGTGCCAGCAGCAGAGCGGGGGGGTCGTATGAGCAGTTCTTC. This translates into CASSRAGGSYEQFF.